These T cell receptor beta chains were read from a single sample in a study of OX40 agonist ivuxolimab in advanced cancers. Some clones are missing from TCRdb's copy, which holds only in-frame ones; the method was immunoSEQ multiplex PCR. The sample contains approximately 70,000 clones, 75% to 95% of which appear only once. This specimen consisted of CD4+ or CD8+ T cells sorted from blood, obtained in a trial of the OX40 agonist ivuxolimab. These receptors all come from an adult with an advanced solid tumor such as melanoma, head and neck, liver or kidney cancer. CDR3s leave out the opening cysteine and the closing phenylalanine or tryptophan. The size of a clone is reported for some rows only, either as once, few or many, or as a class for expanded clones.

>14|TRBV13|TRBJ2-2|once
ASSQSQLEVTGELF
>13|TRBV19|TRBJ1-1|-
ASSIAWGMNTEAF
>15|TRBV27|TRBJ1-5|-
ASSLGPTGGGNQPQH
>18|TRBV18|TRBJ2-3|-
ASSPQVVRTDPFGTDTQY
>12|TRBV27|TRBJ1-1|-
ASSLTILGGPEV
>15|TRBV15|TRBJ2-7|-
ATSRDQEGQGFYEQY
>13|TRBV19|TRBJ1-1|-
ASSLGQGLNTEAF
>14|TRBV19|TRBJ1-1|-
ASSIVSRRGAVEAF
>11|TRBV28|TRBJ2-7|-
ASSLSYSYEQY
>13|TRBV7-2|TRBJ2-6|-
ASSQGPAGANVLT
>12|TRBV4-3|TRBJ1-5|-
ASSLSGEGQPQH
>12|TRBV27|TRBJ1-1|-
ASSLVGWNTEAF
>14|TRBV10-3|TRBJ2-2|-
AIAPTSGRRTGELF
>12|TRBV5-3|TRBJ2-3|once
ARSRGGAPDTQY
>10|TRBV7-9|TRBJ1-1|-
ASSLAPGEAF
>15|TRBV9|TRBJ2-1|-
ASSALGVAGTYNEQF
>13|TRBV11-2|TRBJ2-2|-
ASSLGSRGAGELF
>11|TRBV4-1|TRBJ1-1|-
ASGTSGSKEAF
>9|TRBV20-1|TRBJ1-2|-
SARDPYGYT
>12|TRBV5-6|TRBJ2-5|once
ASSLLASQETQY
>12|TRBV25-1|TRBJ2-1|-
ASRGGSSYNEQF
>12|TRBV9|TRBJ2-7|-
ASSREGSSYEQY
>9|TRBV9|TRBJ1-2|few
ASSGAYGYT
>15|TRBV4-3|TRBJ2-2|-
ASSQDGGGSNTGELF
>11|TRBV4-3|TRBJ1-2|-
ASSQVRGDGYT
>11|TRBV19|TRBJ1-6|-
ASSPPPDSPLH
>12|TRBV27|TRBJ1-2|once
ASSLSPDYAGYT
>11|TRBV4-3|TRBJ1-3|-
ASSQGGGNTIY
>13|TRBV14|TRBJ1-2|-
ASSAGQGFFYGYT
>13|TRBV19|TRBJ1-1|-
ASSIYWAANTEAF
>16|TRBV7-8|TRBJ1-1|once
ASSLPRSQGSTGTEAF
>12|TRBV15|TRBJ2-4|-
ATSRVGDENIQY
>13|TRBV11-1|TRBJ2-7|medium-sized
ASSSLLGSSYEQY
>13|TRBV5-4|TRBJ2-7|-
ASSYGTSGTYEQY
>12|TRBV6-6|TRBJ2-3|few
ASSYSTEGDTQY
>11|TRBV4-1|TRBJ1-2|-
ASSQEHLYGYT
>13|TRBV11-2|TRBJ2-1|-
ASSFGTGAYNEQF
>15|TRBV14|TRBJ2-7|-
ASSQGWTAMSSYEQY
>13|TRBV9|TRBJ1-3|-
ASSVGDISGNTIY
>15|TRBV9|TRBJ2-3|-
ASSPPRGGSGLDTQY
>12|TRBV11-2|TRBJ2-2|-
ASSLGFGDGELF
>14|TRBV15|TRBJ2-1|-
ATSPLDRVSYNEQF
>11|TRBV7-8|TRBJ1-2|once
ASRQGPLYGYT
>14|TRBV27|TRBJ2-7|-
ASSLSMGRLTYEQY
>12|TRBV7-2|TRBJ1-1|-
ASSFVAGGAEAF
>12|TRBV9|TRBJ2-1|-
ASSVEADYNEQF
>15|TRBV7-2|TRBJ2-2|-
ASSERGLAGVTGELF
>15|TRBV25-1|TRBJ2-2|-
ASSGSLGQTITGELF
>13|TRBV6-5|TRBJ1-1|-
ASSYQPDVNTEAF
>16|TRBV19|TRBJ2-5|-
ASSIRTIGGGADETQY
>14|TRBV12-1|TRBJ2-7|once
ASSFWRRGDPYEQY
>13|TRBV14|TRBJ2-7|-
ASSQYDRKGYEQY
>15|TRBV11-3|TRBJ2-5|-
ASSLVNGGGTQETQY